This paragraph covers one TCR beta chain sequence. The antigen remains undetermined. This specimen belongs to a study of shared clonotypes between healthy human individuals. Study results and caveats: Clonotypes that were shared across a handful of donors made up approximately 5% of naive CD4 clonotypes.

This CDR3 region has 14 residues. Germline CDR1 and CDR2: SGHNT and YYREEE (reference sequence). Trimming took 7 bases from V and 2 from J, leaving 15 bases between them. The healthy adult donors were HIV-negative and reported no recent acute infections or vaccinations. Several immunoSEQ plates held equal portions of the genomic DNA taken from each subset. The assay was immunoSEQ multiplex PCR, and TCRdb's table has in-frame clones only and misses some. Among around 2.1 million clones, approximately 94% were seen once, and the ten largest hold 0.1% to 0.15%. This TCR was recovered from a man aged 18 to 29 in good health. The chain employs TRBV5-4 and TRBJ2-5, with D hard to call. Input material: naive CD4+ T cells sorted from blood. Subset noted: CD45RA+ positively selected. CDR3 bases: TGTGCCAGCTCGTTCGGACCCGTACAAGAGACCCAGTACTTC. Residues: CASSFGPVQETQYF. The full variable domain, rest sourced from reference TRBV5-4 and TRBJ2-5, is ETGVTQSPTHLIKTRGQQVTLRCSSQSGHNTVSWYQQALGQGPQFIFQYYREEENGRGNFPPRFSGLQFPNYSSELNVNALELDDSALYLCASSFGPVQETQYFGPGTRLLVL.